Presented here are 10 T cell receptor beta chains from one specimen sequenced in a study of blood T cell repertoires in COVID-19. Produced via immunoSEQ multiplex PCR; TCRdb's table is partial and in-frame only. The sample includes approximately 170,000 clones, 88% of them seen just once. Material for sequencing was peripheral blood. Receptors were obtained from a man in his 60s with acute or convalescent COVID-19.

V gene TRBV24-1 combines with J gene TRBJ2-3; 7 bases match TRBD2. V trimming: 9 bases; J trimming: 4 bases; junction bases outside the gene matches: 6. The V gene's germline CDR1 is KGHDR and CDR2 SFDVKD. The CDR3 length is 13 residues. The CDR3 DNA is TGTGCCACCGGAGATGCGGGGGCAGATACGCAGTATTTT. It encodes CATGDAGADTQYF.

The chain links TRBV29-1 to TRBJ2-5; D possibly corresponds to TRBD1 (6 bases). The germline CDR1 and CDR2 sequences are SQVTM and ANQGSEA. The CDR3 is 13 amino acids. V was clipped by 2 bases and J by 6 bases, with 13 bases between them. The CDR3 spells CSVESQGMKTQYF. The CDR3 coding sequence is TGCAGCGTTGAAAGCCAGGGGATGAAGACCCAGTACTTC. The full variable domain, completed using reference TRBV29-1 and TRBJ2-5, is SAVISQKPSRDICQRGTSLTIQCQVDSQVTMMFWYRQQPGQSLTLIATANQGSEATYESGFVIDKFPISRPNLTFSTLTVSNMSPEDSSIYLCSVESQGMKTQYFGPGTRLLVL.

The chain recombines TRBV11-2 with TRBJ1-6; TRBD1 agrees at 7 bases. V gave up 6 bases and J gave up 0 bases; unmatched junction bases: 11. The CDR3 is 18 residues long. Germline lookup yields CDR1 SGHAT and CDR2 FQNNGV. The CDR3 DNA is TGTGCCAGCAGTTTTGGACAGGTCGGGAGCTCCTATAATTCACCCCTCCACTTT. Translation: CASSFGQVGSSYNSPLHF.

The chain joins TRBV5-1 to TRBJ1-1; D may be TRBD1 (6 bases). The CDR3 has 15 amino acids. The V gene's germline CDR1 is SGHRS and CDR2 YFSETQ. V lost 0 bases, J lost 4 bases, and 13 bases lay in between. This CDR3 reads CASSLELSGATEAFF. The CDR3 DNA reads TGCGCCAGCAGCTTGGAGTTATCAGGGGCCACTGAAGCTTTCTTT.

Concerning this clone: Other DNA sequences in this sample translate to the same CDR3. The V and J genes are TRBV9 and TRBJ2-2, with no clear D. Germline V lookup: CDR1 SGDLS, CDR2 YYNGEE. The CDR3 runs 15 residues. V shed 4 bases and J shed 0 bases, with 10 bases lying between them. CDR3: CASSLIASNTGELFF. The CDR3 DNA reads as TGTGCCAGCAGCCTAATAGCTTCGAACACCGGGGAGCTGTTTTTT. The full variable domain, rest sourced from reference TRBV9 and TRBJ2-2, is DSGVTQTPKHLITATGQRVTLRCSPRSGDLSVYWYQQSLDQGLQFLIQYYNGEERAKGNILERFSAQQFPDLHSELNLSSLELGDSALYFCASSLIASNTGELFFGEGSRLTVL.

The gene calls are TRBV5-4 and TRBJ2-7, with D possibly TRBD1 on 5 matching bases. Germline-derived CDR1 and CDR2 are SGHNT and YYREEE (reference sequence). V lost 4 bases and J 2 bases, leaving 13 bases between the germline ends. This CDR3 region has 14 residues. The CDR3 DNA reads as TGTGCCAGCAGCCGCAAGGACATACCCTACGAGCAGTACTTC. This gives the protein CASSRKDIPYEQYF.

The chain is built from TRBV10-1 and TRBJ2-1, with TRBD1 identical over 9 bases. The CDR3 totals 15 residues. V was clipped by 5 bases and J by 2 bases; unmatched bases: 4. Germline CDR1 reads WNHNN; CDR2 reads SYGVQD (reference sequence). The CDR3 is CASSMTGGTYNEQFF. The CDR3 bases are TGCGCCAGCAGTATGACAGGGGGAACCTACAATGAGCAGTTCTTC.

This CDR3 reads CASSPRTSGGEQFF. In DNA, the CDR3 is TGTGCCAGCAGTCCAAGGACTAGCGGAGGCGAGCAGTTCTTC. The chain links TRBV7-6 to TRBJ2-1, with TRBD2 matching 10 bases. Trimming took 6 bases from V and 10 from J; bases not matched to a gene: 9. The CDR3 has 14 amino acids. Per germline, CDR1 SGHVS and CDR2 FNYEAQ. Supplemented by reference TRBV7-6 and TRBJ2-1, the full variable domain reads GAGVSQSPRYKVTKRGQDVALRCDPISGHVSLYWYRQALGQGPEFLTYFNYEAQQDKSGLPNDRFSAERPEGSISTLTIQRTEQRDSAMYRCASSPRTSGGEQFFGPGTRLTVL.

The chain recombines TRBV5-1 with TRBJ2-5, with TRBD1 matching 9 bases. The CDR3 extends over 15 amino acids. Germline-derived CDR1 and CDR2 are SGHRS and YFSETQ. After removal of 4 bases from V and 5 bases from J, the junction contained 9 bases not matched to a gene. The CDR3 is CASSLEQGARETQYF. CDR3 in DNA: TGCGCCAGCAGCCTGGAACAGGGGGCGCGGGAGACCCAGTACTTC.

J is TRBJ2-7 and V is TRBV11-2, with D perhaps matching TRBD2 (6 bases). CDR1 SGHAT and CDR2 FQNNGV come from the germline V gene. Trimming shortened V by 0 bases and J by 8 bases, and 17 bases separated the two germline ends. The CDR3 is 15 amino acids. The chain's CDR3 is CASSLDAGTLGKQYV. CDR3 in DNA: TGTGCCAGCAGCTTAGACGCGGGGACTCTTGGCAAGCAGTACGTC.